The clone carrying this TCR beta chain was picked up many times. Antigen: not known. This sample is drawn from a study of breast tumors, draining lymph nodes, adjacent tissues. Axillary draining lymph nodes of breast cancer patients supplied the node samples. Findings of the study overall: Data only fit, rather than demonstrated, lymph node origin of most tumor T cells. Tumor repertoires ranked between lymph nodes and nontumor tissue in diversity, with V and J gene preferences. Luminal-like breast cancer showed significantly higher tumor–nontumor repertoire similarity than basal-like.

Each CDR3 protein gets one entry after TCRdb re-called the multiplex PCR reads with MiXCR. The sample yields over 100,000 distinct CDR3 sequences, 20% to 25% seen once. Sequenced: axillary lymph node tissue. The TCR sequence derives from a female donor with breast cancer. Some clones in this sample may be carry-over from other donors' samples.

As DNA, the CDR3 is TGTGCCACCAACGCCCCGAGGACTAGCGGGAGACTGCCCGTTGAGCAGTTCTTC. As protein: CATNAPRTSGRLPVEQFF. The chain is built from TRBV24-1 and TRBJ2-1; TRBD2 matches at 13 bases. The germline V gene encodes CDR1 KGHDR and CDR2 SFDVKD. Trimming cost V 8 bases and J 9 bases; bases outside gene matches: 18. The CDR3 covers 18 residues.